The sequence of this T cell receptor (beta chain) was determined in a study of human T cells and chemical hapten exposure. TCRdb ran MiXCR on the RACE reads and lists one entry per CDR3 protein. The sample lists over 100,000 distinct CDR3 sequences, around 11% occurring once. Deletions cut 0 bases from V and 3 bases from J, with 9 bases between. Germline CDR1 reads MNHNS; CDR2 reads SASEGT. The CDR3 is 14 amino acids. Documented time point: patch test 3, about 24 weeks after DPC sensitization. Treatment of the sample: therapeutic diphenylcyclopropenone sensitization with weekly scalp DPC. The gene calls are TRBV6-1 and TRBJ2-7, with D uncertain. The receptor was derived from a woman between 45 and 65 years old with alopecia areata. Some clones in this sample may be carry-over from other donors' samples. Here the sequenced sample was whole blood, taken in connection with sensitization to the hapten diphenylcyclopropenone (DPC). This CDR3 reads CASSEAGQVYEQYF. The CDR3 coding sequence is TGTGCCAGCAGTGAAGCGGGCCAAGTCTACGAGCAGTACTTC.